The clone carrying this T cell receptor (beta chain) was counted once. The antigen remains unidentified. Trimming shortened V by 5 bases and J by 8 bases, and 21 bases separated the two germline ends. Germline loops: CDR1 LNHDA, CDR2 SQIVND (reference sequence). This CDR3 comprises 15 residues. The data were taken from a study of shared clonotypes between healthy human individuals. About the research overall: There were three CD4 naive, three CD4 memory, two CD8 naive and one CD8 memory plates per donor. General study findings and limits: Sample collection involved blood only; tissue repertoires are likely different.

The study drew its donors from healthy HIV-negative adults without recent acute infections or vaccinations. Measured with immunoSEQ multiplex PCR; TCRdb has only the in-frame clones, and not every one. The sample contains 2 million to 3 million clones, 80% to 95% of which appear only once. The gene calls are TRBV19 and TRBJ1-2; possibly TRBD1 for D (5 bases). The specimen sequenced was naive CD4+ T cells from PBMCs. The subset is: CD45RA+ positively selected. The receptor was derived from a man younger than 35 in good health. Some clones in this sample may be carry-over from other donors' samples. In DNA form, the CDR3 reads TGTGCCAGTAGTGGCCGGGACGGAAGAATGGAGGGCTACACCTTC. It codes for CASSGRDGRMEGYTF.